This T cell receptor beta chain was identified in a study of blood T cell repertoires in COVID-19. The CDR3 has 15 residues. Germline CDR1 reads LNHDA; CDR2 reads SQIVND (reference sequence). Between the trimmed V and J ends, which lost 4 bases and 4 bases, there was a span of 16 bases. Assay: immunoSEQ multiplex PCR; the TCRdb copy retains only in-frame clones and omits some. The table includes some 170,000 clones, about 88% detected once. This receptor was identified in a woman older than 75 with acute or convalescent COVID-19. The sequencing input was peripheral blood. V gene TRBV19 combines with J gene TRBJ1-1; TRBD1 might be the D (6 bases). CDR3 coding DNA: TGTGCCAGTAGTACCCTTGCGGGGGCGAGCACTGAAGCTTTCTTT. It encodes CASSTLAGASTEAFF.